The next 11 T cell receptor beta chains were all read from a single sample in a study of shared clonotypes between healthy human individuals. Profiling relied on immunoSEQ multiplex PCR, and the TCRdb table lists in-frame clones only, not all of them. The sample yields about 980,000 clones, approximately 80% seen once. Input material: memory CD4+ T cells sorted from blood. Subset here: CD45RA-negative fraction. The receptors here all came from a man aged 18 to 35 in good health.

Worth noting for this clone: Other DNA sequences in this specimen translate into the identical CDR3. The rearrangement links TRBV7-9 to TRBJ2-7; the D is unclear. The ends were cut back, 1 base at V and 3 bases at J, with 7 bases in the middle. Per germline, CDR1 SEHNR and CDR2 FQNEAQ (reference sequence). The CDR3 totals 13 residues. CDR3 DNA: TGTGCCAGCAGCTTAGAGGCATACTACGAGCAGTACTTC. This gives the protein CASSLEAYYEQYF. The entire variable domain, with the rest obtained from reference TRBV7-9 and TRBJ2-7, is as follows: DTGVSQNPRHKITKRGQNVTFRCDPISEHNRLYWYRQTLGQGPEFLTYFQNEAQLEKSRLLSDRFSAERPKGSFSTLEIQRTEQGDSAMYLCASSLEAYYEQYFGPGTRLTVT.

DNA of the CDR3: TGTGCCAGCAGTGGCTTAAGTGAAAAACTGTTTTTT. Encoded protein: CASSGLSEKLFF. The chain uses TRBV6-1 and TRBJ1-4; D is undetermined. Germline V gene sequence: CDR1 MNHNS, CDR2 SASEGT. Trimming left V 4 bases short and J 7 bases short, with 7 bases between. The CDR3 totals 12 residues.

The chain carries TRBV2 and TRBJ2-4, with D perhaps matching TRBD2 (6 bases). The CDR3 has 12 amino acids. V gave up 11 bases and J gave up 6 bases, with 14 bases separating them. Germline assignment: CDR1 SNHLY and CDR2 FYNNEI. CDR3 protein: CAGGIEGNIQYF. CDR3 nucleotides: TGTGCCGGAGGGATCGAGGGAAACATTCAGTACTTC.

This clone has just one count. The chain is built from TRBV7-8 and TRBJ2-5, with 9 bases identical to TRBD2. Germline V gene lookup returns CDR1 SGHVS and CDR2 FQNEAQ. Losses at the gene ends were 8 bases for V and 4 bases for J; bases not matched to a gene: 8. The length of the CDR3 is 14 residues. The CDR3 sequence: CASQNSGGSETQYF. CDR3 coding DNA: TGTGCCAGCCAAAATAGCGGGGGTTCAGAGACCCAGTACTTC. Full variable domain (rest looked up from reference TRBV7-8 and TRBJ2-5): GAGVSQSPRYKVAKRGQDVALRCDPISGHVSLFWYQQALGQGPEFLTYFQNEAQLDKSGLPSDRFFAERPEGSVSTLKIQRTQQEDSAVYLCASQNSGGSETQYFGPGTRLLVL.

The rearrangement links TRBV4-3 to TRBJ2-7, with D perhaps matching TRBD2 (5 bases). Germline CDR1 reads LGHNA; CDR2 reads YSLEER. The V end was cut by 1 base, the J end by 4 bases, with 17 bases between. The CDR3 spans 16 residues. CDR3 sequence: CASSQGPQPTGYEQYF. The CDR3 DNA sequence: TGCGCCAGCAGCCAAGGCCCCCAGCCGACGGGATACGAGCAGTACTTC.

The chain employs TRBV7-9 and TRBJ2-3; the D gene is possibly TRBD2 (6 bases). The CDR3 consists of 15 residues. V was shortened by 1 base and J by 3 bases, with 11 bases between the two germline ends. The V gene's germline CDR1 is SEHNR and CDR2 FQNEAQ (reference sequence). CDR3 nucleotide sequence: TGTGCCAGCAGCTTAGATCTTAGCGGAACAGATACGCAGTATTTT. It yields the protein CASSLDLSGTDTQYF.

The chain couples TRBV7-2 to TRBJ2-7, with 11 bases that match TRBD2. V gave up 2 bases and J gave up 2 bases; unmatched junction bases: 5. The germline CDR1 and CDR2 sequences are SGHTA and FQGNSA. The CDR3 has 16 amino acids. The CDR3 protein is CASSLRGGLAAYEQYF. The CDR3 DNA reads as TGTGCCAGCAGCTTAAGGGGGGGACTAGCGGCCTACGAGCAGTACTTC.

The chain recombines TRBV30 with TRBJ2-3, with 7 bases identical to TRBD2. V dropped 7 bases and J dropped 0; count of bases not matched to a gene: 7. This CDR3 spans 14 amino acids. From germline, CDR1 is GTSNPN and CDR2 SVGIG (reference sequence). DNA of the CDR3: TGTGCCTATTCCAAAGCGGGGAGCACAGATACGCAGTATTTT. Its protein product is CAYSKAGSTDTQYF.

This clone was seen a single time. This chain connects TRBV6-1 to TRBJ2-7; D uncertain. Germline CDR1 and CDR2: MNHNS and SASEGT. This CDR3 comprises 13 residues. Trimming pared 4 bases from V and 4 bases from J, leaving 11 bases between. CDR3 nucleotides: TGTGCCAGCAGTGTAGGGTATTTATACGAGCAGTACTTC. Its protein product is CASSVGYLYEQYF.

The V call is TRBV7-3, the J call TRBJ2-2; D might be TRBD1 (6 bases). V shed 1 base and J shed 2 bases, with 11 bases lying between them. CDR1 is SGHTA, CDR2 FQGTGA, per germline. The CDR3 runs 16 residues. The chain's CDR3 is CASSLKGTTNTGELFF. Here the CDR3 DNA reads TGTGCCAGCAGCTTAAAGGGGACAACTAACACCGGGGAGCTGTTTTTT.

Only a few counts were recorded for this clone. The CDR3 nucleotides are TGTGCCAGCAGCTTAAGCACAGATAATTCACCCCTCCACTTT. It specifies CASSLSTDNSPLHF. The rearrangement joins TRBV7-9 to TRBJ1-6; D unresolved. There are 14 residues in the CDR3. V gave up 2 bases and J gave up 5 bases, with 7 bases separating them. Germline assignment: CDR1 SEHNR and CDR2 FQNEAQ (reference sequence). Based on the CDR3 plus reference TRBV7-9 and TRBJ1-6, the full variable domain is DTGVSQNPRHKITKRGQNVTFRCDPISEHNRLYWYRQTLGQGPEFLTYFQNEAQLEKSRLLSDRFSAERPKGSFSTLEIQRTEQGDSAMYLCASSLSTDNSPLHFGNGTRLTVT.